The sequence of this TCR beta chain was determined in a study of CD8+CD57+ T cells in acquired aplastic anemia (dated by TCRdb to the late 2010s). Background for the entire study: A mean of roughly 3.2 ug of DNA, ranging from roughly 0.19 to 27.4 ug, was extracted from sorted CD4+ and CD8+ cells. CD8+CD57+ expansion was defined as a frequency above the mean frequency observed in healthy subjects.

Study-wide conclusions, independent of this receptor: Around 30 CD8+ CDR3 sequences were found in both patients and controls but appeared to be highly expressed in patients and within the immunodominant clones of the patients. Between patients and healthy controls, no significant difference in CD8+ Simpson's diversity was found (P=0.060).

The patients picked for sequencing were ones in whom flow cytometry had shown an expansion of CD8+CD57+ cells. All patients had severe acquired aplastic anemia diagnosed by International Study of Aplastic Anemia and Agranulocytosis and Camitta criteria. At the time blood was sampled, none of the patients had received any therapy. TCR repertoires of sorted CD4+ and CD8+ blood T cells from severe aplastic anemia patients and healthy subjects were deep-sequenced in the study. In the USA, patient enrollment took place under clinicaltrials.gov protocols 00001620, 01623167, 00001397, 00071045, 00081523 and 00961064. Ficoll-Paque density gradient centrifugation was used to isolate peripheral blood mononuclear cells. Before DNA extraction, CD4+ and CD8+ T cells were sorted with FACS or magnetic beads. This clonotype has more than one count but fewer than ten. The antigen this receptor binds is unknown. A much larger clone lies one base from this, so it may be a read error.

The CDR3 contains 19 residues, cysteine and phenylalanine counted. CDR3 DNA is the only sequence kept; it has 57 bases, read in frame from the first base. CDR1 LNHDA and CDR2 SQIVND are derived from the germline V gene (reference sequence). Trimming takes 3 bases off V and 1 base off J; junction bases not matched to a gene: 13. Genomic DNA was used as template for profiling of TCR beta VDJ combinations and CDR3 sequences. An Illumina HiSeq 2000 was used for TCR repertoire sequencing. As for the authors' bioinformatics: TRBV/TRBJ rearrangement plots, CDR3 size and DJ length profiles, and Simpson's diversity index were used to assess repertoires. The most abundant DNA sequence in the deep sequencing data was defined as the immunodominant clone. CDR3 amino acid sequences were screened for sharing across subjects and compared with published repertoires and the VDJdb database. TCRdb applied fastp at Q25 and MiXCR to the public reads, then kept only in-frame beta chains. Each CDR3 protein gets just one entry, which takes the most common genes and DNA from the rows behind it. The V and J calls were determined by TCRdb, not by the authors. Across this sample there are about 240,000 distinct CDR3 sequences, with roughly half seen only once. 7% to 9.5% of the sample is held by the ten biggest clonotypes.

Sequenced material: sorted CD4+, CD8+, or CD8+CD57+ T cells (not recorded which) from PBMCs. The sequence was collected from a human donor with aplastic anemia. The receptor chain draws on TRBV19 and TRBJ2-2, with 8 junctional bases fitting TRBD1. The CDR3 protein: CASSIGTGPLTVNTGELFF. The nucleotide sequence reads as follows: TGTGCCAGTAGTATTGGGACAGGCCCCCTTACCGTGAACACCGGGGAGCTGTTTTTT.